This T cell receptor (beta chain) originates from a study of siplizumab effects on memory and regulatory T cells. There are 14 residues in the CDR3. Trimming removed 5 bases from V and 11 bases from J; junction bases left unmatched: 13. The V gene's germline CDR1 is SSHAT and CDR2 FNYEAQ (reference sequence). In the case of this clone: Its specificity is unknown.

Study-level results: The authors could not assign a naive or memory phenotype to roughly 80-95% of proliferating CD4+ or CD8+ clones. Naive T cells appeared more diverse than memory cells and seemed to be major alloresponse contributors. It was never confirmed that proliferating Tregs from siplizumab cultures were suppressive. The drug siplizumab significantly decreased the alloreactive sequences that could be traced to unstimulated CD4+ memory cells.

Assay used: immunoSEQ multiplex PCR; TCRdb lists only in-frame clones, some missing. The data contain approximately 92,000 clones, about 93% of them singletons. The J gene is TRBJ2-7, the V gene TRBV7-7; 9 nucleotides line up with TRBD2. Input material: non-Treg CD4+ T cells sorted from blood. This receptor was obtained from a human donor in good health. For the CDR3, the DNA is TGTGCCAGCAGCGCCAAAGGGGCGGGAGGGCTGAAGTACTTC. Residues: CASSAKGAGGLKYF.